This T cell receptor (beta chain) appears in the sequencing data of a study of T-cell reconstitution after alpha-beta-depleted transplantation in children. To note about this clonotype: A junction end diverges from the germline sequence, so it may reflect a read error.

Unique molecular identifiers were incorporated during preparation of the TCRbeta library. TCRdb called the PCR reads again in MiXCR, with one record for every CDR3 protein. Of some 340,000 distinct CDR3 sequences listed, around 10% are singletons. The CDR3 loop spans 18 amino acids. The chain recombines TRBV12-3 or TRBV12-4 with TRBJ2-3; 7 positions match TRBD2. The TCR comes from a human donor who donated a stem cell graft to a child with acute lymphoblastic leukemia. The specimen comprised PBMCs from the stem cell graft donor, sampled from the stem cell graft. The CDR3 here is CASCFQASWEGGTDTQYF. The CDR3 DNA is TGTGCCAGCTGTTTTCAGGCTTCTTGGGAGGGCGGCACAGATACGCAGTATTTT.